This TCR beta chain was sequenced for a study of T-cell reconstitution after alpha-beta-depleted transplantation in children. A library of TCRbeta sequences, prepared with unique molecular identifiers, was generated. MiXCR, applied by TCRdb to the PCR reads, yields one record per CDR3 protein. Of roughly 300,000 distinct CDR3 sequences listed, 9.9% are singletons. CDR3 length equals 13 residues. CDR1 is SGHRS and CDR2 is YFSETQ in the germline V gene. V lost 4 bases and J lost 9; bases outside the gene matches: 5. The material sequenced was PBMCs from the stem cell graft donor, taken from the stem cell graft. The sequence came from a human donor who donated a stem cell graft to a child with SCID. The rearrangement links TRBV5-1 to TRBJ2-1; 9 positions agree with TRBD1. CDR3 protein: CASSPGQGGEQFF. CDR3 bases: TGCGCCAGCAGCCCGGGACAGGGTGGTGAGCAGTTCTTC.